This is a list of T cell receptor beta chains from one sample in a study of vaccination effects on CD4 cells after COVID-19. Only in-frame clones appear in the TCRdb table, and some are missing; sequencing was by immunoSEQ multiplex PCR. The sample includes 35,000 to 55,000 clones, 60% to 75% seen only once; the top ten take roughly a tenth. These TCRs' antigens remain unknown. The specimen comprised CD4+ T cells from PBMCs cultured without peptide, sampled after COVID-19 vaccination. These receptors were taken from a human donor who received a COVID-19 vaccine. CDR3s include the opening cysteine and the closing phenylalanine or tryptophan. The order of the fields is D gene, V gene, J gene, CDR3 protein. The D gene is left open where the match is weak.

-	TRBV2	TRBJ2-2	CASSGGASVTGELFF
-	TRBV3-1/TRBV3-2	TRBJ2-3	CASSQVAADTQYF
-	TRBV6-1	TRBJ2-7	CASSETGRAAREEQYF
TRBD1	TRBV3-1/TRBV3-2	TRBJ1-1	CASSQSGGTEAFF
TRBD1	TRBV6-5	TRBJ1-2	CASSYSQGESYGYTF
TRBD2	TRBV27	TRBJ2-7	CASSQTRSAGEGYEQYF
TRBD1	TRBV10-2	TRBJ1-5	CASSYGQGGQPQHF
-	TRBV3-1/TRBV3-2	TRBJ2-3	CASSMSSTSTDTQYF
-	TRBV11-2	TRBJ2-5	CASSPAGTQRETQYF
-	TRBV18	TRBJ1-6	CASSLRAGGDSPLHF
-	TRBV21-1	TRBJ1-6	CASRDETRGGSPLHF
-	TRBV6-5	TRBJ2-7	CASRRFSYEQYF
TRBD1	TRBV7-9	TRBJ1-5	CASSDRDDQPQHF
-	TRBV5-4	TRBJ2-3	CASSLRGTTGDTQYF
-	TRBV5-4	TRBJ2-1	CASSPDRGAWNEQFF
TRBD1	TRBV7-9	TRBJ2-7	CASRTGGPSYEQYF
-	TRBV5-8	TRBJ2-7	CASSLGAAGAFGEQYF
-	TRBV5-4	TRBJ2-5	CASSLRGAQETQYF
TRBD1	TRBV7-9	TRBJ2-5	CASSSGQGALQETQYF
-	TRBV18	TRBJ2-3	CASSPEGLADTQYF
TRBD1	TRBV6-5	TRBJ2-7	CASINTGGEQYF
-	TRBV5-1	TRBJ2-5	CASSQGGALQTQYF
-	TRBV11-2	TRBJ1-2	CASSLNWAYGYTF
-	TRBV27	TRBJ1-1	CASSLMQGLPNTEAFF
-	TRBV10-1	TRBJ1-4	CASSDQPNEKLFF
-	TRBV11-2	TRBJ1-2	CASSLVAGGREWGGYTF
TRBD2	TRBV5-1	TRBJ2-3	CASSSGLAGVRTDTQYF
TRBD1	TRBV7-9	TRBJ1-1	CASSLTGGMNTEAFF
TRBD1	TRBV5-6	TRBJ2-7	CASSLAPDREQYF
TRBD1	TRBV5-1	TRBJ1-1	CASSLAGGQPNTEAFF